Here is one T cell receptor beta chain with its context. V lost 4 bases and J lost 6, with 14 bases in between. The CDR3 extends over 14 amino acids. In germline, CDR1 is LGHNA, CDR2 YSLEER. This record comes from a study of blood T cell repertoires in COVID-19. Study context: Italy, Spain and the United States were the sources of the convalescent and acute COVID-19 samples.

Clones were read by immunoSEQ multiplex PCR, and TCRdb kept only the in-frame ones, dropping some. The sample has under 200,000 clones, around four fifths seen once. The chain couples TRBV4-3 to TRBJ2-3; D remains ambiguous. The sequenced sample was PBMCs or T cells enriched from blood (not recorded which). The receptor's source is a woman between 45 and 65 years old in a cohort exposed to, infected with or recovered from COVID-19 (not recorded which). CDR3 in amino acids: CASSPGPGWDTQYF. Here the CDR3 DNA reads TGCGCCAGCAGCCCGGGTCCTGGGTGGGATACGCAGTATTTT.